Listed below are T cell receptor beta chains from one sample, sequenced in a study of cytomegalovirus exposure and HLA in healthy donors. Repertoires were generated with immunoSEQ multiplex PCR, while TCRdb's copy carries only in-frame clones and drops some. Counted here are around 130,000 clones, 75% to 80% occurring once; the ten biggest clones make up roughly 1%. The sample comprised PBMCs. The source of these receptors is a woman aged 55 to 70 in good health and CMV-seronegative. Each CDR3 is given with its conserved first and last residue. A D gene is named only where the DNA matches it firmly. Clone size, where shown, is once, few, many, or a class for clones that have expanded.

v_gene,j_gene,abundance,d_gene,CDR3aa,CDR3nt
TRBV4-1,TRBJ2-4,-,-,CASSQGESLAKNIQYF,TGCGCCAGCAGCCAAGGGGAGTCCCTAGCCAAAAACATTCAGTACTTC
TRBV5-4,TRBJ2-1,-,-,CASRDYPNSYNEQFF,TGTGCCAGCAGGGACTACCCGAATTCCTACAATGAGCAGTTCTTC
TRBV28,TRBJ2-7,-,TRBD1,CASSPSGTGQYEQYF,TGTGCCAGCAGCCCCTCCGGGACAGGGCAGTACGAGCAGTACTTC
TRBV28,TRBJ1-2,few,-,CASSLPGNYGYTF,TGTGCCAGCAGCCTCCCGGGTAACTATGGCTACACCTTC
TRBV7-9,TRBJ2-7,-,TRBD1,CASSSRDRVREQYF,TGTGCCAGCAGCTCCCGGGACAGGGTCCGTGAGCAGTACTTC
TRBV15,TRBJ2-2,-,TRBD2,CATSRAPLAASNTGELFF,TGTGCCACCAGCAGAGCCCCGCTAGCGGCATCGAACACCGGGGAGCTGTTTTTT
TRBV2,TRBJ2-2,-,-,CASSPGILTEVAGELFF,TGTGCCAGCAGTCCCGGAATACTGACAGAGGTCGCCGGGGAGCTGTTTTTT
TRBV21-1,TRBJ2-5,few,-,CASSKPGLVGETQYF,TGTGCCAGCAGCAAACCGGGACTAGTCGGAGAGACCCAGTACTTC
TRBV28,TRBJ2-7,-,TRBD1,CASRPRTGSYEQYF,TGTGCCAGCAGGCCCCGGACAGGGTCCTACGAGCAGTACTTC
TRBV21-1,TRBJ2-7,-,-,CASTNQGNSQYEQYF,TGTGCCAGCACCAACCAGGGGAATTCCCAATACGAGCAGTACTTC
TRBV6-1,TRBJ1-2,-,TRBD1,CASRPGQSPYGYTF,TGTGCCAGCAGGCCGGGACAGAGCCCCTATGGCTACACCTTC
TRBV5-4,TRBJ2-2,once,TRBD1,CASNPGQTTGELFF,TGTGCCAGCAACCCGGGACAGACTACCGGGGAGCTGTTTTTT
TRBV15,TRBJ1-6,-,TRBD1,CATSRDPGTGSNSPLHF,TGTGCCACCAGCAGAGATCCCGGGACAGGGAGTAATTCACCCCTCCACTTT
TRBV18,TRBJ2-7,-,-,CASSPPVPGSFEQYF,TGTGCCAGCTCACCACCTGTCCCAGGGTCGTTCGAGCAGTACTTC
TRBV30,TRBJ2-5,-,TRBD2,CAWAGGLALRETQYF,TGTGCCTGGGCAGGAGGACTAGCGCTCCGGGAGACCCAGTACTTC
TRBV30,TRBJ1-5,-,TRBD1,CAWSDAGTATNQPQHF,TGTGCCTGGAGCGACGCCGGGACAGCAACTAATCAGCCCCAGCATTTT
TRBV28,TRBJ1-2,-,-,CASTRGANYGYTF,TGTGCCAGCACGCGGGGAGCTAACTATGGCTACACCTTC
TRBV7-3,TRBJ1-5,-,-,CASSPRLRGDWDQPQHF,TGTGCCAGCAGCCCACGCCTCCGGGGGGACTGGGATCAGCCCCAGCATTTT
TRBV19,TRBJ1-1,-,TRBD1,CASSHRDRVNTEAFF,TGTGCCAGTAGCCACCGGGACAGGGTGAACACTGAAGCTTTCTTT
TRBV6-5,TRBJ1-1,few,-,CASSPPWRRAEAFF,TGTGCCAGCAGTCCCCCCTGGAGGAGGGCTGAAGCTTTCTTT
TRBV15,TRBJ2-7,-,TRBD1,CATSSGDRGYEQYF,TGTGCCACCAGCTCCGGAGACAGGGGGTACGAGCAGTACTTC
TRBV6-1,TRBJ2-7,-,TRBD1,CASSENRDRVQYF,TGTGCCAGCAGTGAAAACAGGGACAGAGTGCAGTACTTC
TRBV7-6,TRBJ1-1,-,TRBD1,CASSSGGRGWTEAFF,TGTGCCAGCAGCTCAGGGGGCAGGGGGTGGACTGAAGCTTTCTTT
TRBV20-1,TRBJ2-2,-,-,CSATEAGELFF,TGCAGTGCTACGGAGGCCGGGGAGCTGTTTTTT
TRBV5-1,TRBJ2-1,-,TRBD2,CASSLVAGANNEQFF,TGCGCCAGCAGCTTGGTAGCGGGGGCTAACAATGAGCAGTTCTTC
TRBV5-4,TRBJ2-1,-,TRBD1,CASSLGGQGDNEQFF,TGTGCCAGCAGCTTGGGGGGACAGGGGGACAATGAGCAGTTCTTC
TRBV28,TRBJ2-7,-,-,CASRTISGVWGEQYF,TGTGCCAGCAGAACCATCTCAGGGGTTTGGGGCGAGCAGTACTTC
TRBV14,TRBJ1-4,-,TRBD1,CASRSTGVHEKLFF,TGTGCCAGCAGATCTACAGGGGTTCATGAAAAACTGTTTTTT
TRBV7-9,TRBJ2-7,few,TRBD1,CASSLTGDEQYF,TGTGCCAGCAGCCTTACAGGGGACGAGCAGTACTTC
TRBV25-1,TRBJ2-7,-,-,CASRLGSGEQYF,TGTGCCAGCAGGCTCGGGTCTGGGGAGCAGTACTTC
TRBV19,TRBJ2-5,-,TRBD2,CASSIARTSGARQETQYF,TGTGCCAGTAGTATAGCCCGGACTAGCGGGGCCCGTCAAGAGACCCAGTACTTC
TRBV18,TRBJ2-7,-,TRBD1,CASSRGTGGAEEQYF,TGTGCCAGCTCACGGGGGACAGGGGGCGCGGAGGAGCAGTACTTC
TRBV15,TRBJ2-3,-,TRBD2,CATSRGTSASTDTQYF,TGTGCCACCAGCAGAGGGACTAGCGCTAGCACAGATACGCAGTATTTT
TRBV5-6,TRBJ1-6,-,-,CASSLIGRTYNSPLHF,TGTGCCAGCAGCTTGATAGGGAGGACCTATAATTCACCCCTCCACTTT
TRBV5-1,TRBJ2-7,-,TRBD1,CASSLAQGEGSYEQYF,TGCGCCAGCAGCTTGGCCCAGGGGGAAGGTTCCTACGAGCAGTACTTC
TRBV6-5,TRBJ1-1,-,-,CASSYSRLQGQAFF,TGTGCCAGCAGTTACTCACGTCTTCAGGGCCAAGCTTTCTTT
TRBV5-1,TRBJ1-1,-,-,CASSFLLNTEAFF,TGCGCCAGCAGCTTCCTACTGAACACTGAAGCTTTCTTT
TRBV5-4,TRBJ2-1,-,-,CASSGRGNFYNEQFF,TGTGCCAGCAGCGGAAGGGGGAATTTCTACAATGAGCAGTTCTTC
TRBV7-2,TRBJ2-2,-,-,CASSLRLGVETGELFF,TGTGCCAGCAGCTTAAGGTTGGGAGTCGAGACCGGGGAGCTGTTTTTT
TRBV5-6,TRBJ2-7,-,-,CASSLAIVGGNEQYF,TGTGCCAGCAGCTTGGCCATCGTAGGGGGAAACGAGCAGTACTTC
TRBV6-1,TRBJ1-1,few,TRBD1,CASSWTGMNTEAFF,TGTGCCAGCAGTTGGACAGGAATGAACACTGAAGCTTTCTTT
TRBV9,TRBJ2-1,-,-,CASSVVALAKGHEQFF,TGTGCCAGCAGCGTAGTGGCGCTAGCTAAGGGCCATGAGCAGTTCTTC
TRBV29-1,TRBJ2-2,-,TRBD2,CSVNGGLAGVDAGELFF,TGCAGCGTTAACGGGGGACTAGCGGGAGTAGACGCCGGGGAGCTGTTTTTT
TRBV20-1,TRBJ2-7,once,TRBD1,CSAPRGYEQYF,TGCAGTGCGCCCAGGGGGTACGAGCAGTACTTC
TRBV5-6,TRBJ2-1,few,-,CASSLGVAVYNEQFF,TGTGCCAGCAGCTTGGGGGTAGCGGTGTACAATGAGCAGTTCTTC
TRBV6-5,TRBJ2-7,-,TRBD1,CASSPRDRTSYEQYF,TGTGCCAGCAGTCCACGGGACAGAACTTCCTACGAGCAGTACTTC
TRBV7-9,TRBJ1-1,few,TRBD1,CASSLGDRVSAFF,TGTGCCAGCAGCTTAGGGGACAGGGTATCAGCTTTCTTT
TRBV30,TRBJ1-5,once,-,CAFEGGPHQPQHF,TGTGCCTTCGAGGGGGGGCCCCATCAGCCCCAGCATTTT
TRBV6-1,TRBJ1-5,few,TRBD1,CASMWGQGRDQPQHF,TGTGCCAGCATGTGGGGACAGGGGAGGGATCAGCCCCAGCATTTT
TRBV6-4,TRBJ2-1,few,TRBD2,CASRDSGRGDHNEQFF,TGTGCCAGCAGAGATAGCGGGAGAGGGGACCACAATGAGCAGTTCTTC
TRBV27,TRBJ1-1,once,-,CASSFWMGGAQAEAFF,TGTGCCAGCAGTTTTTGGATGGGGGGGGCGCAGGCTGAAGCTTTCTTT
TRBV4-2,TRBJ2-6,-,-,CASSPSIYNVLTF,TGTGCCAGCAGCCCCTCCATCTACAACGTCCTGACTTTC